This note documents a single T cell receptor beta chain sequence. This record comes from a study of blood T cells in healthy people across ages. Then a second PCR, running about 6 to 12 cycles, was carried out with a sample-barcoded 5' primer and a J-beta primer mix. TCRdb processed the 5' RACE reads anew with MiXCR; each CDR3 protein has one entry. Of 1,500,000 or so distinct CDR3 sequences listed, 59% are singletons. Deletions cut 4 bases from V and 8 bases from J, with 17 bases between. Germline loops: CDR1 KGHSH, CDR2 LQKENI. The CDR3 runs 15 residues. Material: blood. V and J are TRBV18 and TRBJ1-4; TRBD1 is a possible D gene (6 bases). The TCR sequence derives from a man aged 18-30 years in good health. Here the CDR3 DNA reads TGTGCCAGCTCACTACTATACAGGGTTGAGGAAAAACTGTTTTTT. The encoded protein is CASSLLYRVEEKLFF.